Here is one T cell receptor beta chain with its context. Its cognate antigen has yet to be identified. No much larger clone exists at a distance of one base, and base qualities are not known. The data belong to a study of cytomegalovirus exposure and HLA in healthy donors (dated by TCRdb to 2016 to 2017). The study in broad terms: An earlier analysis of roughly 570 of the donors reported approximately 300 Gb of sequence data and around 110 million unique TCR beta sequences obtained from around 180 million T cells. About 310 gigabases of sequencing data and tens of millions of unique TCR sequences were included in an early release covering around 650 HLA-typed donors. Of the roughly 400 genotyped donors, over 80% were placed in the genetic ancestry cluster associated with self-reported Caucasian donors. The study was designed to test whether signatures of past pathogen exposure could be identified by cataloging public T cell receptors. The T cell repertoires of some 700 subjects were profiled by immunosequencing and related to cytomegalovirus serostatus. Besides the first cohort of around 670 subjects, a separate validation cohort made up of roughly 120 different subjects was used. The study combined high-throughput TCR immunosequencing, statistical association of individual TCRs with disease status, and machine learning to predict cytomegalovirus infection status. A later analysis re-examined previously published TCR beta repertoires from around 670 donors and added high-resolution HLA genotyping to investigate patterns of TCR occurrence. Rather than drawing on any new phenotypic data, the later analysis identified candidate immune exposures from TCR beta sequences and the way those sequences occurred across donors. An earlier analysis of approximately 580 of the donors used high-throughput TCR beta sequencing to judge whether each TCR beta V gene segment behaved as functional or pseudogenic. Alongside the repertoire data, information on donor age, sex, ethnicity and CMV serostatus was compiled. In a later genetic analysis, genome-wide SNP genotypes for about three fifths of the 666 donors were used, and that subset was treated as a discovery cohort. Every repertoire in the discovery cohort had been generated on one and the same sequencing platform. Class I and class II HLA loci were covered by the typing at four-digit resolution. Typing coverage differed by locus: A, B, C, DRB1 and DQB1 were typed in roughly 629-630 donors, DQA1 in about 510, DPA1 in some 600, and DPB1 in around 490. Because of strong linkage in the cohort, roughly five DR-DQ haplotypes were treated as single units for association and clustering. Across 398 genotyped donors of the cohort, an average of about 240,000 unique TCR beta nucleotide sequences per donor were sequenced, and about a sixth of those sequences were non-productive.

Looking up the germline V gene (reference sequence) yields CDR1 GTSNPN and CDR2 SVGIG. V is clipped by 0 bases and J by 4 bases, and the sequence between their germline boundaries is 12 bases long. The CDR3 has 14 amino acids, counting the end cysteine and phenylalanine. Only the CDR3 DNA stays, 42 bases, in frame from base 1. The library relied on the immunoSEQ multiplex PCR assay. A mixture of 60 forward primers for TCR Vbeta segments and 13 reverse primers for TCR Jbeta segments was used in the multiplex PCR. The CDR3 region of rearranged TCR beta genes was amplified from genomic DNA by a multiplex PCR assay. Amplified TCR beta libraries were sequenced as 87-base-pair reads on the Illumina HiSeq System. The study's processing was this. Across the 700 or so repertoires, a later analysis counted 80 million or so unique TCR beta chains, 8.5 million to 12 million of which were shared by at least two donors. To remove PCR and sequencing errors, raw reads were error-corrected and collapsed into unique sequences using a nearest-neighbor algorithm that merged closely related sequences. Alignment of CDR3 sequences to IMGT reference sequences was used to assign V, D and J gene segments. For a sequence to be retained, at least a six-nucleotide match to both a V gene segment and a J gene segment was required. Rearrangements were called productive when the CDR3 lacked stop codons and stayed in frame with V and J; all others were non-productive. Following IMGT convention, CDR3 was defined as the stretch from the second conserved V-encoded cysteine up to the conserved J-encoded phenylalanine. The earlier analysis of about 560 of the donors excluded any sequence lacking an unambiguous match to a single V gene segment. An earlier analysis of several hundred of the donors classified V segments as functional when productive rearrangements were above 56.7% and as segregating when the standard deviation between donors was above 5%. A statistical classification framework was built to diagnose cytomegalovirus status from the catalog of TCR beta chain sequences. V and J gene assignment, in a later analysis, came from comparing TCR nucleotide sequences with IMGT/GENE-DB human TR gene sequences. In a later analysis, CDR3 sequences and most-parsimonious VDJ recombination scenarios were assigned using the TCRdist pipeline. In a later analysis, each TCR beta chain was defined by its CDR3 amino acid sequence together with its V-gene family, and reads without a unique V-gene family were excluded. A later analysis removed 500 to 600 highly shared, low-generation-probability nucleotide sequences to deal with suspected cross-contamination and a sequencing artifact. In a later analysis, a clonal expansion index for each public chain was calculated from normalized within-repertoire ranks of inferred template counts. A later analysis computed generation probabilities with a VDJ recombination model fitted to out-of-frame rearrangements, and checked the results against IGoR. In a later analysis, hypergeometric tests were used to score TCR-TCR, TCR-HLA and TCR-CMV co-occurrence, with a repertoire-size bias correction applied to TCR pairs. False discovery rates were estimated in a later analysis by permuting HLA or CMV assignments 20 times. In a later analysis, co-occurring TCRs were grouped using DBSCAN, and TCRdist sequence similarity was added for clustering within HLA-allele-positive subsets. Repertoires with fewer than 30,000 or more than 120,000 public chains, plus five repertoires with anomalous nucleotide sharing, were excluded from co-occurrence clustering. As stored in TCRdb, this immuneACCESS dataset retains in-frame rearrangements with V and J assigned. A fraction of the clones does not appear; measured against another copy, unresolved V genes explain less than half of the discrepancy, and the remainder lacks a known reason. The V and J calls and clone size come from that table; D and trimming were worked out from the DNA. The sample profile shows under 150,000 clones; approximately 82% of them were found once. About 2.5% of the sample is in the top ten clones.

The cohort was made up of several hundred healthy bone marrow donors. Cohort members were all nominally healthy when sampled, although unrecorded immune exposures were likely present. The donor was CMV seronegative and belonged to the group of over 350 seronegative cohort members. Every donor gave a peripheral blood sample, and the peripheral blood mononuclear cells from that sample were used for TCR beta sequencing. The Qiagen DNeasy Blood Extraction Kit was used to extract genomic DNA from the blood cell samples. The investigation overall reported the following: In a later genetic analysis, a missense DCLRE1C variant was associated with V-gene and J-gene trimming of TCR beta chains, and the association was replicated in an independent cohort. In a later genetic analysis, fewer N-insertions in productive TCRs were reported among donors in an Asian-associated ancestry cluster than the roughly 710-donor mean. Because counts were too low, seventeen rarely observed V segments, including chromosome 9 orphons, were excluded from the earlier analysis of 587 of the donors. The cohort was sequenced for TCR beta chains only, and without alpha or paired-chain data the features that could be detected were limited. In vitro tests confirmed that a few of the cytomegalovirus-associated TCR beta chains recognize cytomegalovirus antigens. A further reported finding was that TCR beta sequences accurately predicted the HLA-A and HLA-B alleles for most subjects in the first cohort. In a later analysis, HLA-associated TCR beta chains showed more clonal expansion and lower generation probabilities than non-associated chains that were equally common. HLA typing was unavailable for some donors at each locus, so association tests used only the typed subset. The presence/absence analyses assumed that sequencing depth was roughly uniform across donors, and that assumption may not be true. For the cohort, immune exposure information was limited to CMV serostatus. Correlated functional status among segregating V segments might reflect linkage disequilibrium, but an unknown experimental factor could not be ruled out. Strong co-occurrence of HLA alleles, especially DR and DQ, made assigning TCR associations to individual alleles difficult. Most TCR sequences were observed very rarely across donors, whereas some public TCRs were present in many individuals. Some IMGT-functional V segments, including TRBV6-2 and TRBV6-3, could not be distinguished by the 87-base-pair reads and were therefore excluded. In both the original and validation cohorts, the classifier was reported to diagnose cytomegalovirus status with high specificity and sensitivity. In a later analysis, most CMV-associated TCR beta chains were found to appear HLA-restricted, with HLA associations seemingly driven largely by CMV exposure. A cluster of highly shared sequence variants was judged likely to represent a technical artifact of the sequencing pipeline. The study gave a list of some 150 TCR beta chains associated with cytomegalovirus. In an earlier analysis of 587 of the donors, most TCR beta V segments appeared in productive rearrangements about 87% or about 30% of the time, broadly matching IMGT annotations. The authors suggested that the approach could potentially be extended to other disease states and immunological phenotypes. A later analysis found that TCR association rates varied across HLA loci, with DRB1 alleles showing the most associated TCRs and HLA-C alleles the fewest. In a later analysis, several top co-occurrence clusters were reported to appear linked to parvovirus B19, influenza, CMV and Epstein-Barr virus. In a later analysis, 16,951 TCR beta sequences were associated with specific HLA alleles at a false discovery rate of 0.05.

This clonotype originated in a boy aged 2 to 10 in good health and CMV-seronegative. Recombination connected TRBV30 to TRBJ1-2, with the D gene too uncertain to name. Sequencing input: PBMCs. The encoded CDR3 is CAWSVLKGVYGYTF. The nucleotides read TGTGCCTGGAGTGTACTGAAAGGAGTCTATGGCTACACCTTC.